This TCR beta chain stems from a study of blood T cell repertoires in COVID-19. Original processing notes: Nucleated cell number was recorded as an estimate derived from reference gene primer amplification. This table comes from immunoSEQ multiplex PCR, and its TCRdb copy is limited to in-frame clones, with some not included. V, J and clone size are taken as reported in that table, and D and trimming were inferred from the DNA itself. The sample yields more than 150,000 clones, around 84% seen once. The CDR3 runs 13 residues. V lost 5 bases and J lost 6, with 14 bases in between. All enrollees were about 18 to 100 years old and from about two dozen US areas. Donors were grouped by their self-reported clinical history. Recovery meant two consecutive negative NP/OP PCR tests, professional clearance, or resolved symptoms.

What was sequenced was PBMCs or T cells enriched from blood (not recorded which). The J gene is TRBJ2-7, the V gene TRBV12-3 or TRBV12-4; perhaps TRBD2 as D (5 bases). The clonotype was recovered from a woman aged 45 to 65 who had recovered from COVID-19. CDR3 protein: CASSPSLGSEQYF. CDR3 nucleotides: TGTGCCAGCAGTCCCAGCCTTGGGAGCGAGCAGTACTTC.